The clone carrying this T cell receptor (beta chain) was observed a few times. The method was immunoSEQ multiplex PCR; TCRdb's version includes in-frame clones alone and lacks a portion of them. The data contain under 200,000 clones, around nine tenths of them singletons. The record originates from a study of blood T cell repertoires in COVID-19. The sequence came from a man aged 60 to 69 with active or convalescent COVID-19. Material: peripheral blood.

The CDR3 region has the DNA TGTGCCAGCAGCCTTTCAGGGATCAATCAGCCCCAGCATTTT. Translating it yields CASSLSGINQPQHF. The chain couples TRBV5-6 to TRBJ1-5, with D tentatively TRBD1 (5 bases). The CDR3 spans 14 residues. Germline assignment: CDR1 SGHDT and CDR2 YYEEEE. Trimming left V 4 bases short and J 3 bases short, with 11 bases between.